What follows are 8 T cell receptor beta chains derived from one specimen sequenced in a study of T cells in Graves' hyperthyroidism and ophthalmopathy. Amplification targeted TCR beta CDR3 regions from RNA transcripts. The HTBI primer set drove a first-round RT-PCR of the TCR CDR3. TCRdb independently ran MiXCR on the multiplex PCR reads; one entry per CDR3 protein. Of 660,000 or so distinct CDR3 sequences in the sample, about 20% were seen once. Sequencing was carried out using blood. The receptors derive from a man younger than 45 with Graves' ophthalmopathy.

The J gene is TRBJ1-2, the V gene TRBV29-1, with D uncertain. Germline CDR1 SQVTM, CDR2 ANQGSEA. V gave up 7 bases and J gave up 3 bases, with 12 bases separating them. The CDR3 extends over 12 amino acids. The CDR3 DNA sequence: TGCAGCGCTGGGCGGGGAGACTATGGCTACACCTTC. Residues: CSAGRGDYGYTF.

The chain joins TRBV20-1 to TRBJ2-1; the D is unclear. V was shortened by 5 bases and J by 8 bases, with 19 bases between the two germline ends. Looked up from germline, CDR1 is DFQATT and CDR2 is SNEGSKA (reference sequence). The CDR3 is 14 residues long. The DNA of the CDR3 is TGCAGTGCTGCGACTGCTTTTAATGACTATGAGCAGTTCTTC. Its protein is CSAATAFNDYEQFF.

V and J are TRBV7-2 and TRBJ2-2; D is unresolved. Germline CDR1 SGHTA, CDR2 FQGNSA. Trimming took 0 bases from V and 6 from J, leaving 5 bases between them. The CDR3 consists of 13 residues. The CDR3 loop reads CASSLAYAGELFF. The CDR3 bases are TGTGCCAGCAGCTTAGCCTACGCCGGGGAGCTGTTTTTT.

The chain has TRBV20-1 and TRBJ2-7; 9 bases are shared with TRBD1. Germline CDR1 DFQATT, CDR2 SNEGSKA (reference sequence). The CDR3 sequence is 15 residues long. Losses at the gene ends were 2 bases for V and 7 bases for J; bases not matched to a gene: 12. CDR3 coding DNA: TGCAGTGCTAGACCTTCGGACAGGGGCGGGGTAGAGCAGTACTTC. Its protein is CSARPSDRGGVEQYF.

V usage is TRBV5-5 and J usage is TRBJ1-1; 9 bases align to TRBD1. Germline values: CDR1 SGHKS, CDR2 YYEKEE (reference sequence). CDR3 length equals 16 residues. Trimming took 4 bases from V and 3 from J; bases not matched to a gene: 10. CDR3 residues: CASSIPGQGIDTEAFF. For the CDR3, the DNA is TGTGCCAGCAGCATCCCGGGACAGGGCATAGACACTGAAGCTTTCTTT.

This clonotype was detected once. V usage is TRBV20-1 and J usage is TRBJ2-3; 10 positions match TRBD2. Germline assignment: CDR1 DFQATT and CDR2 SNEGSKA (reference sequence). The V gene end was trimmed by 3 bases and the J gene end by 0 bases; junction bases not matched to a gene: 3. CDR3 length: 15 amino acids. In nucleotides, the CDR3 is TGCAGTGCTAGTCTAGCGGGAGTTAGCACAGATACGCAGTATTTT. Encoded protein: CSASLAGVSTDTQYF.

This clonotype turned up a few times. V is TRBV2 and J is TRBJ2-2, with D perhaps given as TRBD1 or TRBD2 (6 bases each). The CDR3 has 14 residues. V was trimmed by 8 bases and J by 0 bases, leaving 10 bases between them. Germline CDR1 and CDR2: SNHLY and FYNNEI. Here the CDR3 DNA reads TGTGCCAGCTCGGGGGCAGCGAACACCGGGGAGCTGTTTTTT. Its protein is CASSGAANTGELFF.

This clonotype was picked up many times. The chain links TRBV7-9 to TRBJ2-7; TRBD1 is a possible D gene (5 bases). Germline values: CDR1 SEHNR, CDR2 FQNEAQ (reference sequence). Deletions cut 2 bases from V and 4 bases from J, with 9 bases between. The CDR3 has 13 residues. The CDR3: CASSLRTGYEQYF. CDR3 DNA: TGTGCCAGCAGCTTAAGAACAGGTTACGAGCAGTACTTC.